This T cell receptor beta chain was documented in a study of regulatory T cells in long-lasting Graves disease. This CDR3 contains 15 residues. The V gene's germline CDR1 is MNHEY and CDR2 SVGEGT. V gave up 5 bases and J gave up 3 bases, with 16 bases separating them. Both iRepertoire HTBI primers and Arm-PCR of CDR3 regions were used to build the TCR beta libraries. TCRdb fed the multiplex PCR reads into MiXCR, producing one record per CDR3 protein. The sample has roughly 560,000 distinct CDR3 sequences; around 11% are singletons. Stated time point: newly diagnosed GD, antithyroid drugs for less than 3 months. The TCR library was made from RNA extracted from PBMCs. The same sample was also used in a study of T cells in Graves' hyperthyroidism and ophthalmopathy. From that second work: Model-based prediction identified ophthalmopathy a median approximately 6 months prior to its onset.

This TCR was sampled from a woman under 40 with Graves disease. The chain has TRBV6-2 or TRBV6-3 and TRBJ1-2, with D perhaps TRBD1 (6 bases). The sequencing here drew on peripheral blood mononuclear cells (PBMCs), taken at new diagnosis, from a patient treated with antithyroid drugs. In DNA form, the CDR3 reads TGTGCCAGCAGTGAAGGTGGGGGCCGACACTATGGCTACACCTTC. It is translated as CASSEGGGRHYGYTF.